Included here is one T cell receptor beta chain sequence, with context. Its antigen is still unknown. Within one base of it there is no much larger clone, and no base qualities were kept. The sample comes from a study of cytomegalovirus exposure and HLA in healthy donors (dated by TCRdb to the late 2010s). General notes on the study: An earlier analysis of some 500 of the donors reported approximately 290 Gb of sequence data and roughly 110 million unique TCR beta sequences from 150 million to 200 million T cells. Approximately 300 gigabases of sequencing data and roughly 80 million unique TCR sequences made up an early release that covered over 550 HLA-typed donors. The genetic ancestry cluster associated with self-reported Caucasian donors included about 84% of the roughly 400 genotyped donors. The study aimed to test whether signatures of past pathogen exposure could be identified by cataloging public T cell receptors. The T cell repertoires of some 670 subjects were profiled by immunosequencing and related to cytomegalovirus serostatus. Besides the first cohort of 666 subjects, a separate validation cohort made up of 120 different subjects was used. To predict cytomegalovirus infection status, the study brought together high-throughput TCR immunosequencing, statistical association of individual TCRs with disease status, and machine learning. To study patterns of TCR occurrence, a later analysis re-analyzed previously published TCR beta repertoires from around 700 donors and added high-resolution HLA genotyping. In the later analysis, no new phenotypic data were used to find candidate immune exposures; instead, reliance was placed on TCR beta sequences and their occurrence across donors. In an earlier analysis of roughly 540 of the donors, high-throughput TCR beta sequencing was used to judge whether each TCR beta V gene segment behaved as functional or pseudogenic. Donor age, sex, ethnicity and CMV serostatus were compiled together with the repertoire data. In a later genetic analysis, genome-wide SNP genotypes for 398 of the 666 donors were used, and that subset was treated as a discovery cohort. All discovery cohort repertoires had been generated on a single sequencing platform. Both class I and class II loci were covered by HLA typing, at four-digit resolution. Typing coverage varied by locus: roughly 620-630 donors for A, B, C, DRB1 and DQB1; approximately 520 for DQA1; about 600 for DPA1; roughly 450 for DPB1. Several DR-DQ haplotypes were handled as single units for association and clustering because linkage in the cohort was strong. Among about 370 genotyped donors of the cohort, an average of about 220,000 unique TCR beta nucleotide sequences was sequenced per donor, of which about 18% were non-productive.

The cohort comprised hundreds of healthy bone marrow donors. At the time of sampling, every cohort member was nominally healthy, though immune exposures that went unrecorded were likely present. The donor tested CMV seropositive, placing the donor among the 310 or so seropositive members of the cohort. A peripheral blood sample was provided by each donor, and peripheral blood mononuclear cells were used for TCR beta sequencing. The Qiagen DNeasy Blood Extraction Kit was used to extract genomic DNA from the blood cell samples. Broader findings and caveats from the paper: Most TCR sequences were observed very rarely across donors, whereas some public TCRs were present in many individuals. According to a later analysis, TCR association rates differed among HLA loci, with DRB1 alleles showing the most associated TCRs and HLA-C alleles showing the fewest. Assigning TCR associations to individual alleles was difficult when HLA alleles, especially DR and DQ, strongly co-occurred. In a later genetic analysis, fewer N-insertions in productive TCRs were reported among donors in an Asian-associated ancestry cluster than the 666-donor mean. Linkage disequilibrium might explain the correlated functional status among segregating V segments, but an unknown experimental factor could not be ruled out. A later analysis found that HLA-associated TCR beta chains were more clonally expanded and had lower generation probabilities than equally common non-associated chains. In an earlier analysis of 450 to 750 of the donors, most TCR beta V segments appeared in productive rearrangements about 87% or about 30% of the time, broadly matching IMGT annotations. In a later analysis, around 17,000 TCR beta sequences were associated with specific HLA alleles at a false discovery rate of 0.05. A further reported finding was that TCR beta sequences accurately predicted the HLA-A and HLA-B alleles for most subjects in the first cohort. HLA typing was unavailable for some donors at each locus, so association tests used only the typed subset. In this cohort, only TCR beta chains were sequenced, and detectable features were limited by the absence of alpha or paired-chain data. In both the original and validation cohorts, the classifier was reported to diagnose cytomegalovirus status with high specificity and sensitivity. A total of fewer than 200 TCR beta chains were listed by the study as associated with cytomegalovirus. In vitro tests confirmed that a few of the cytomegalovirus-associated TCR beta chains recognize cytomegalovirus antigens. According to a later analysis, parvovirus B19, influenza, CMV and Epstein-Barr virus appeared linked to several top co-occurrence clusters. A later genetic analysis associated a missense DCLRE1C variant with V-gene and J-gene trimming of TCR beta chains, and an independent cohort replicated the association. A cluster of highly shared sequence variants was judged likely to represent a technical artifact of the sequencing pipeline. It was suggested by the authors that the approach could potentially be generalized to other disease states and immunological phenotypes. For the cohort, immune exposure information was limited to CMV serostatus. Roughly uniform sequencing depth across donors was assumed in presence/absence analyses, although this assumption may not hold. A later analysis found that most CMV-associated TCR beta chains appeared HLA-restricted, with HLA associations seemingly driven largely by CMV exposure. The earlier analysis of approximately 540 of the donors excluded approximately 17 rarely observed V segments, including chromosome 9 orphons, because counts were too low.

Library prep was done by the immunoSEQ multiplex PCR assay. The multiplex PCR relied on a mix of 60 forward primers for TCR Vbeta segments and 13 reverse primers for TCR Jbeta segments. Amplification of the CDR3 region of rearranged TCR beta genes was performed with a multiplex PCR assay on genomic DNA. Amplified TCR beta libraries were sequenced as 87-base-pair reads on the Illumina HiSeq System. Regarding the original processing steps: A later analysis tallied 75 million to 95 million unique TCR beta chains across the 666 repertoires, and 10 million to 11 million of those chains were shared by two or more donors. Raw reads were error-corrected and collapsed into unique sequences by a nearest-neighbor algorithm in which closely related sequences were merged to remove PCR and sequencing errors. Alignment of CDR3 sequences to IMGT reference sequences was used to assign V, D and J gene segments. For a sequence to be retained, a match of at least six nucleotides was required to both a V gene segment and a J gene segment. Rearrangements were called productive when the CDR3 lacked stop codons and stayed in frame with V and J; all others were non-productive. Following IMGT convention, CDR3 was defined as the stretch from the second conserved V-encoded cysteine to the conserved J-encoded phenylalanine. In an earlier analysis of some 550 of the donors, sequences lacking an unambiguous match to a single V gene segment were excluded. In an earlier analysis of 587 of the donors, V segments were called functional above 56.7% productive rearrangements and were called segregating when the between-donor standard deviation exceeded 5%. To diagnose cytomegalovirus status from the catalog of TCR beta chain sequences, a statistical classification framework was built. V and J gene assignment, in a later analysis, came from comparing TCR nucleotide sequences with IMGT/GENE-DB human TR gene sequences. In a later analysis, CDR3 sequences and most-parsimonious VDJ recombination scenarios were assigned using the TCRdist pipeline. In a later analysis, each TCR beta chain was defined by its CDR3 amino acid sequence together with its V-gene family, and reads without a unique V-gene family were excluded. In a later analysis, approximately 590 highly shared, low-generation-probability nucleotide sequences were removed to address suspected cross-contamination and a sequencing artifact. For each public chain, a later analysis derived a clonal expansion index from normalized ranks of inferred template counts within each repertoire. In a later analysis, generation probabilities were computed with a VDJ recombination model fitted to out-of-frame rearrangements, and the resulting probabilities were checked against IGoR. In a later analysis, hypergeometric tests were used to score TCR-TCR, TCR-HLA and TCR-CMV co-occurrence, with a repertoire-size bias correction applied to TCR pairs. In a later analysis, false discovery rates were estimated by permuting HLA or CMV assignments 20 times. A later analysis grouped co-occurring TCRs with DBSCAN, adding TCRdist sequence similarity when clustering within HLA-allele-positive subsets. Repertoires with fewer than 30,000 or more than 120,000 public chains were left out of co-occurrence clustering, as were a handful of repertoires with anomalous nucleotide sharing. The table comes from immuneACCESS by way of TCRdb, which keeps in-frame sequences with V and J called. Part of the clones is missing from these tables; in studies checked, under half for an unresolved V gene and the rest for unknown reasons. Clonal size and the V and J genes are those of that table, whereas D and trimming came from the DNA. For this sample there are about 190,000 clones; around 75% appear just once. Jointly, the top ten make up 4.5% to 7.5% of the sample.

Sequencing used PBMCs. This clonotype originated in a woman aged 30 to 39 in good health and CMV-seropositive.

The CDR3 corresponds to CASSLQGMNTEAFF. The DNA is as follows: TGTGCCAGCTCCCTACAGGGGATGAACACTGAAGCTTTCTTT. The V and J genes are TRBV18 and TRBJ1-1; 7 bases in between match TRBD1. CDR1 KGHSH and CDR2 LQKENI are derived from the germline V gene. V is pruned by 6 bases and J by 0 bases, leaving 4 bases of the junction without a gene match. The cysteine opens and the phenylalanine closes a CDR3 of 14 amino acids. Just CDR3 DNA is preserved here, 42 bases in frame from base 1.